Reported below is one T cell receptor beta chain. Preparing the TCRbeta library involved the use of unique molecular identifiers. One entry per CDR3 protein results from TCRdb running MiXCR on the PCR reads. The sample includes hundreds of thousands of distinct CDR3 sequences, 13% of them seen just once. The V gene end was trimmed by 3 bases and the J gene end by 8 bases; junction bases not matched to a gene: 23. CDR3 length: 18 residues. Germline V gene sequence: CDR1 DFQATT, CDR2 SNEGSKA (reference sequence). This specimen belongs to a study of T-cell reconstitution after alpha-beta-depleted transplantation in children.

The sequence was collected from a male patient aged 10 to 17 who had a stem cell transplant for acute myeloid leukemia, so the T cells may come from the graft donor. V is TRBV20-1 and J is TRBJ1-2, with 8 bases lining up with TRBD1. The sample here was PBMCs, mostly from graft donor cells, taken 360 days after TCRalphabeta/CD19-depleted stem cell transplant. CDR3: CSARIRFAPDTGGEGYTF. The CDR3 DNA follows: TGCAGTGCTAGGATAAGATTCGCCCCGGATACAGGGGGTGAGGGCTACACCTTC.